The 21 T cell receptor beta chains given below trace back to one sample, sequenced in a study of cytomegalovirus exposure and HLA in healthy donors. The PCR had 60 Vbeta and 13 Jbeta primers. Profiled with immunoSEQ multiplex PCR; TCRdb holds only in-frame clones, not every one. Among some 180,000 clones, 82% were seen once, and the ten largest hold approximately 1.4%. Material for sequencing was PBMCs. The receptors were sampled from a man aged 35 to 55 in good health and CMV-seronegative.

The chain recombines TRBV11-2 with TRBJ1-5, with 10 positions matching TRBD1. The length of the CDR3 is 15 residues. V dropped 2 bases and J dropped 6; count of bases not matched to a gene: 4. In germline, CDR1 is SGHAT, CDR2 FQNNGV. CDR3 DNA: TGTGCCAGCAGCTTAAAGGGACAGGGGAGTCAGCCCCAGCATTTT. This translates into CASSLKGQGSQPQHF.

This chain links TRBV5-8 with TRBJ1-5; 9 bases fit TRBD1. The CDR3 length is 15 residues. The germline CDR1 and CDR2 sequences are SGHTS and YDEGEE. Trimming at V came to 5 bases and at J to 8 bases, leaving 11 bases not matched to a gene. CDR3 residues: CASSSGTGKTEPQHF. In DNA form, the CDR3 reads TGTGCCAGCAGTTCCGGGACAGGGAAGACTGAGCCCCAGCATTTT. Combining the CDR3 with reference TRBV5-8 and TRBJ1-5 gives the whole variable domain EAGVTQSPTHLIKTRGQQATLRCSPISGHTSVYWYQQALGLGLQFLLWYDEGEERNRGNFPPRFSGRQFPNYSSELNVNALELEDSALYLCASSSGTGKTEPQHFGDGTRLSIL.

The CDR3 sequence: CASSLQIPLHF. The CDR3 DNA follows: TGTGCCAGCAGTCTTCAGATACCCCTCCACTTT. V and J are TRBV27 and TRBJ1-6; D unresolved. V lost 5 bases and J lost 12, with 8 bases in between. The length of the CDR3 is 11 residues. Germline-derived CDR1 and CDR2 are MNHEY and SMNVEV (reference sequence).

This clone has only one observation. The chain employs TRBV5-1 and TRBJ1-1, with 7 bases fitting TRBD1. V dropped 2 bases and J dropped 7; count of bases not matched to a gene: 5. Per the germline V gene, CDR1 is SGHRS and CDR2 is YFSETQ. The CDR3 sequence is 13 residues long. CDR3 residues: CASSLVAGGEAFF. Here the CDR3 DNA reads TGCGCCAGCAGCTTAGTGGCAGGGGGTGAAGCTTTCTTT.

The chain links TRBV13 to TRBJ2-7, with TRBD1 as a possible D gene (6 bases). This CDR3 is 14 amino acids long. V was cut by 5 bases and J by 0 bases, with 11 bases left in between. CDR1 is PRHDT, CDR2 FYEKMQ, per germline (reference sequence). The CDR3 DNA is TGTGCCAGCAGCATACAGGGAAGCTCCTACGAGCAGTACTTC. Translating it yields CASSIQGSSYEQYF.

This clone appeared a single time. The junction shows a germline mismatch at one end, possibly a read error. The chain employs TRBV6-5 and TRBJ2-7; the D gene is possibly TRBD1 (6 bases). The CDR3 extends over 12 amino acids. Per the germline V gene, CDR1 is MNHEY and CDR2 is SVGAGI. CDR3 sequence (DNA): TGTGCCAGCAGAACTAACCGACAGGCCCCAGTCTTC. It specifies CASRTNRQAPVF.

This clone was detected once. CDR3 protein: CSVVGGGSQPQHF. CDR3 nucleotides: TGCAGCGTTGTTGGAGGGGGCTCTCAGCCCCAGCATTTT. The V and J genes are TRBV29-1 and TRBJ1-5; 7 nucleotides line up with TRBD1. V lost 4 bases to trimming and J lost 6 bases; unmatched junction nucleotides: 6. The CDR3 is 13 amino acids. The germline V gene has CDR1 SQVTM and CDR2 ANQGSEA. The variable domain in full, completed from reference TRBV29-1 and TRBJ1-5, reads SAVISQKPSRDICQRGTSLTIQCQVDSQVTMMFWYRQQPGQSLTLIATANQGSEATYESGFVIDKFPISRPNLTFSTLTVSNMSPEDSSIYLCSVVGGGSQPQHFGDGTRLSIL.

The CDR3 region is CASSLGGTSVHEQYF. CDR3 coding DNA: TGTGCCAGCAGCTTAGGGGGGACTAGCGTACACGAGCAGTACTTC. The chain is built from TRBV11-2 and TRBJ2-7, with 10 bases fitting TRBD2. Unmatched junction bases numbered 5, after V lost 1 base and J lost 5 bases. The CDR3 covers 15 residues. CDR1 is SGHAT, CDR2 FQNNGV, per germline.

The chain combines TRBV7-2 with TRBJ1-2; the match to TRBD1 covers 8 bases. Looked up from germline, CDR1 is SGHTA and CDR2 is FQGNSA. CDR3 length equals 16 residues. V was clipped by 5 bases and J by 7 bases; unmatched bases: 15. The CDR3 reads CASSPTPLDRVGGYTF. The CDR3 region has the DNA TGTGCCAGCAGCCCTACACCGCTGGACAGGGTAGGTGGCTACACCTTC.

CDR3 nucleotides: TGTGCCGCTGGGGACAGGAGCTATCAGCCCCAGCATTTT. It encodes CAAGDRSYQPQHF. The J gene is TRBJ1-5, the V gene TRBV7-2, with 8 bases aligning to TRBD1. Germline loops: CDR1 SGHTA, CDR2 FQGNSA. The CDR3 has 13 residues. Trimming cost V 11 bases and J 5 bases; bases outside gene matches: 8. Complete variable domain (other parts from reference TRBV7-2 and TRBJ1-5): GAGVSQSPSNKVTEKGKDVELRCDPISGHTALYWYRQSLGQGLEFLIYFQGNSAPDKSGLPSDRFSAERTGGSVSTLTIQRTQQEDSAVYLCAAGDRSYQPQHFGDGTRLSIL.

The chain links TRBV18 to TRBJ1-1; TRBD1 aligns across 7 bases. V dropped 1 base and J dropped 5; count of bases not matched to a gene: 7. CDR3 size: 15 residues. Per germline, CDR1 KGHSH and CDR2 LQKENI. CDR3 DNA sequence: TGTGCCAGCTCACCACGTAATACAGGGGTGACTGAAGCTTTCTTT. Amino acids: CASSPRNTGVTEAFF.

The table lists this clone with a few counts. The chain carries TRBV9 and TRBJ1-2; 10 bases align to TRBD1. Trimming at V came to 3 bases and at J to 3 bases, leaving 2 bases not matched to a gene. The germline V gene has CDR1 SGDLS and CDR2 YYNGEE. The CDR3 sequence is 14 residues long. The CDR3 protein is CASSEGTGDYGYTF. The CDR3 DNA reads as TGTGCCAGCAGCGAGGGGACAGGGGACTATGGCTACACCTTC. The variable domain in full, completed from reference TRBV9 and TRBJ1-2, reads DSGVTQTPKHLITATGQRVTLRCSPRSGDLSVYWYQQSLDQGLQFLIQYYNGEERAKGNILERFSAQQFPDLHSELNLSSLELGDSALYFCASSEGTGDYGYTFGSGTRLTVV.

This chain joins TRBV5-1 and TRBJ2-3, with 8 nucleotides matching TRBD2. The CDR3 covers 16 residues. V lost 0 bases to trimming and J lost 4 bases; unmatched junction nucleotides: 7. CDR1 is SGHRS and CDR2 is YFSETQ in the germline V gene. The CDR3 nucleotides read TGCGCCAGCAGCTTGGCCCCCGGGGGGGCGGCAGATACGCAGTATTTT. It encodes CASSLAPGGAADTQYF.

CDR3 DNA: TGTGCCAGCAGTTTCCGACAGTTAACTGAAGCTTTCTTT. It yields the protein CASSFRQLTEAFF. The J gene is TRBJ1-1, the V gene TRBV28; TRBD1 might be the D (5 bases). The CDR3 contains 13 residues. CDR1 and CDR2 (germline): MDHEN, SYDVKM. V was pared by 3 bases and J by 5 bases, with 10 bases between.

V usage is TRBV10-3 and J usage is TRBJ1-1, with a tentative D call TRBD1 (6 bases). This CDR3 spans 11 amino acids. The V and J ends lost 6 bases and 4 bases respectively, with 6 bases between them. Germline V CDR1 and CDR2: ENHRY, SYGVKD. CDR3 region: CAISRGTEAFF. CDR3 coding DNA: TGTGCCATCAGCAGGGGCACTGAAGCTTTCTTT.

V is TRBV7-9 and J is TRBJ2-1; tentative D call: TRBD2 (6 bases). The length of the CDR3 is 16 residues. Germline V gene sequence: CDR1 SEHNR, CDR2 FQNEAQ (reference sequence). Trimming took off 5 bases at V and 1 base at J, with 15 bases between the two ends. CDR3 loop: CASSPSRGRSYNEQFF. CDR3 DNA sequence: TGTGCCAGCAGCCCTTCGCGGGGTAGGTCCTACAATGAGCAGTTCTTC.

The genes are TRBV6-6 and TRBJ2-7; TRBD2 agrees at 11 bases. Germline lookup yields CDR1 MNHNY and CDR2 SVGAGI (reference sequence). V was pared by 4 bases and J by 6 bases, with 8 bases of the junction left unmatched. The CDR3 extends over 15 amino acids. The chain's CDR3 is CASSSQTSGVAEQYF. CDR3 in DNA: TGTGCCAGCAGTTCCCAGACTAGCGGGGTTGCCGAGCAGTACTTC.

The J gene is TRBJ2-7, the V gene TRBV5-1; 9 nucleotides agree with TRBD1. Germline V CDR1 and CDR2: SGHRS, YFSETQ. Trimming removed 4 bases from V and 5 bases from J; junction bases left unmatched: 13. This CDR3 spans 16 amino acids. CDR3 in amino acids: CASSPTRGQGVHEQYF. The CDR3 region has the DNA TGCGCCAGCAGCCCAACCCGGGGACAGGGAGTCCACGAGCAGTACTTC.

The genes are TRBV27 and TRBJ2-3; 9 nucleotides agree with TRBD2. There are 15 residues in the CDR3. Trimming at V came to 4 bases and at J to 3 bases, leaving 5 bases not matched to a gene. Per germline, CDR1 MNHEY and CDR2 SMNVEV (reference sequence). This CDR3 is CASSSSGAQTDTQYF. The DNA for the CDR3 is TGTGCCAGCAGTTCTAGCGGGGCCCAAACAGATACGCAGTATTTT.

This chain connects TRBV11-2 to TRBJ1-1; 7 bases are shared with TRBD1. The V gene end was trimmed by 6 bases and the J gene end by 0 bases; junction bases not matched to a gene: 4. The CDR3 has 14 residues. Germline V gene data show CDR1 as SGHAT and CDR2 as FQNNGV. The CDR3 DNA sequence: TGTGCCAGCAGACGGGACAGAATGAACACTGAAGCTTTCTTT. This translates into CASRRDRMNTEAFF.

This rearrangement joins TRBV11-3 to TRBJ2-5; 10 positions match TRBD2. The CDR3 length is 15 residues. Trimming removed 4 bases from V and 7 bases from J; junction bases left unmatched: 9. The V gene's germline CDR1 is SGHNT and CDR2 YENEEA. CDR3 loop: CASSSTSGAEGTQYF. The CDR3 DNA follows: TGTGCCAGCAGCTCCACTAGCGGGGCAGAAGGGACCCAGTACTTC.